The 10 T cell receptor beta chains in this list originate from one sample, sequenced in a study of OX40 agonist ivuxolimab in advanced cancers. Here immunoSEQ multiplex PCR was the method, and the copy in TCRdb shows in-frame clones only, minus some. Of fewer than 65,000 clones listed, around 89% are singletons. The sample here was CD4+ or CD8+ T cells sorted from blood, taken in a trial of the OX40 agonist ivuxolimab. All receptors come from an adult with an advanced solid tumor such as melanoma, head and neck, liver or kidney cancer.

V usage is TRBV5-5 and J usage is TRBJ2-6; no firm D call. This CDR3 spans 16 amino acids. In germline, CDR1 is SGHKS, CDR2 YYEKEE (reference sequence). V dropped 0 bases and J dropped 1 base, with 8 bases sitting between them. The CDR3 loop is CASSLVTQSGANVLTF. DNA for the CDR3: TGTGCCAGCAGCTTGGTGACTCAATCTGGGGCCAACGTCCTGACTTTC.

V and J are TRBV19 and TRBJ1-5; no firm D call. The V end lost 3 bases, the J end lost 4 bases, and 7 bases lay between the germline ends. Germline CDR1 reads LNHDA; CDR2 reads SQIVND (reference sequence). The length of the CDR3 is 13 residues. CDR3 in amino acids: CASSMGFNQPQHF. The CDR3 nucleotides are TGTGCCAGTAGTATGGGATTTAATCAGCCCCAGCATTTT.

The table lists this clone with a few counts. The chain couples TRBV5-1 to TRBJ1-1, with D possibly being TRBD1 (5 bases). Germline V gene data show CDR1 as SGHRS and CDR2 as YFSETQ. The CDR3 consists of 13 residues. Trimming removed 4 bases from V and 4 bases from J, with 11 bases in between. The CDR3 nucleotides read TGCGCCAGCAGCCCTAGGGGTATCACTGAAGCTTTCTTT. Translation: CASSPRGITEAFF.

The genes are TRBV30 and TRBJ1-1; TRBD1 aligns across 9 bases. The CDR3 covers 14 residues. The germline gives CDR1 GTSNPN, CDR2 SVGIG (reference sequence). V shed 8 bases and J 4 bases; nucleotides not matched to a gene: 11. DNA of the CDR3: TGTGCCGCTACAACAGGGGGCGCAGTCACTGAAGCTTTCTTT. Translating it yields CAATTGGAVTEAFF.

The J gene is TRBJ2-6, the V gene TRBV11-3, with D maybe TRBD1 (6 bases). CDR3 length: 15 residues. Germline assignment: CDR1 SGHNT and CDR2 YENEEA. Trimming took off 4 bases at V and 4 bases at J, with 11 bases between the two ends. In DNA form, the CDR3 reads TGTGCCAGCAGCTCACAGGGATCCGGGGCCAACGTCCTGACTTTC. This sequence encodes CASSSQGSGANVLTF.

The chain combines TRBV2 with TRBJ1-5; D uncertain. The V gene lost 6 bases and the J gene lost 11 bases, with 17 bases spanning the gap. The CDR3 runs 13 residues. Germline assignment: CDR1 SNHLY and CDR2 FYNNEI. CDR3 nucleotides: TGTGCCAGCAGGGGCGGGCAAGGCCAAGCCCAGCATTTT. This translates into CASRGGQGQAQHF.

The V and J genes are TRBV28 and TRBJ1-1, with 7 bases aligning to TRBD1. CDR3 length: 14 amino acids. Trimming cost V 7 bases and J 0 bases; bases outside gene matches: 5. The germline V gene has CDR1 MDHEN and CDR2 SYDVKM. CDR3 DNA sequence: TGTGCCAGCACTAAGGGGGCCCTGAACACTGAAGCTTTCTTT. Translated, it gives CASTKGALNTEAFF.

CDR3 protein: CASRSTGGHEKLFF. CDR3 in DNA: TGTGCCAGCAGATCGACAGGGGGCCATGAAAAACTGTTTTTT. The chain has TRBV6-5 and TRBJ1-4; TRBD1 matches 10 bases. The V gene end was trimmed by 6 bases and the J gene end by 6 bases; junction bases not matched to a gene: 4. CDR3 length equals 14 residues. Germline V gives CDR1 MNHEY, CDR2 SVGAGI.

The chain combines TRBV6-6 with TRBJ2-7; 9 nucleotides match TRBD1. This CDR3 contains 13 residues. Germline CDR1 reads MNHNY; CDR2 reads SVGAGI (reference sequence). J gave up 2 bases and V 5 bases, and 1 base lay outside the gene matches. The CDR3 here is CASSGQGTYEQYF. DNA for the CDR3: TGTGCCAGCAGTGGACAGGGGACCTACGAGCAGTACTTC.

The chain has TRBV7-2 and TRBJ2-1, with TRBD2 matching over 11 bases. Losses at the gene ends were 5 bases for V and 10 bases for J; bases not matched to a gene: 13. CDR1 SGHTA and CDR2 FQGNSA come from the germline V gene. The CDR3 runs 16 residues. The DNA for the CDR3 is TGTGCCAGCAGCCCTTCTAGCGGGAGGAGAGTTGGGGAGCAGTTCTTC. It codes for CASSPSSGRRVGEQFF.